This passage covers 8 T cell receptor beta chains from one sample sequenced in a study of cytomegalovirus exposure and HLA in healthy donors. Measured with immunoSEQ multiplex PCR; TCRdb has only the in-frame clones, and not every one. The sample shows over 150,000 clones, approximately 87% of them seen only once. Sequenced input: PBMCs. These TCRs come from a young woman in good health and CMV-seronegative.

This chain connects TRBV11-2 to TRBJ1-1; D gene unclear. Germline V CDR1 and CDR2: SGHAT, FQNNGV. The V end lost 2 bases, the J end lost 1 base, and 11 bases lay between the germline ends. The CDR3 consists of 15 residues. The CDR3, as DNA: TGTGCCAGCAGCTTAATTGCACACACGAACACTGAAGCTTTCTTT. This encodes CASSLIAHTNTEAFF. Full variable domain (missing parts from reference TRBV11-2 and TRBJ1-1): EAGVAQSPRYKIIEKRQSVAFWCNPISGHATLYWYQQILGQGPKLLIQFQNNGVVDDSQLPKDRFSAERLKGVDSTLKIQPAKLEDSAVYLCASSLIAHTNTEAFFGQGTRLTVV.

The chain uses TRBV11-2 and TRBJ2-2, with 8 nucleotides matching TRBD2. The CDR3 runs 18 residues. Losses at the gene ends were 2 bases for V and 6 bases for J; bases not matched to a gene: 14. Germline V gene sequence: CDR1 SGHAT, CDR2 FQNNGV. CDR3 sequence (DNA): TGTGCCAGCAGCTTACGATGGGGGACTAGGGTCATTTCCGGGGAGCTGTTTTTT. This translates into CASSLRWGTRVISGELFF.

This chain connects TRBV9 to TRBJ2-3; 7 bases fit TRBD1. The junction had 10 bases not matched to a gene; V was cut back by 0 bases and J by 6 bases. CDR3 size: 16 residues. Germline V gene sequence: CDR1 SGDLS, CDR2 YYNGEE. CDR3 loop: CASSVAGKGGSDTQYF. The CDR3 DNA is TGTGCCAGCAGCGTAGCGGGTAAAGGGGGCAGCGATACGCAGTATTTT.

The CDR3 DNA sequence: TGTGCCAGCAGGGACAGGGGAGAAGATACGCAGTATTTT. Its translation is CASRDRGEDTQYF. J is TRBJ2-3 and V is TRBV2; 9 bases are shared with TRBD1. With 6 bases clipped from V and 5 bases from J, the junction kept 3 bases outside the gene matches. CDR3 length equals 13 residues. Germline V lookup: CDR1 SNHLY, CDR2 FYNNEI.

V is TRBV4-2 and J is TRBJ2-3, with a weak D call TRBD2 (6 bases). V shed 0 bases and J shed 2 bases, with 12 bases lying between them. The germline V gene encodes CDR1 LGHNA and CDR2 YNFKEQ. The CDR3 extends over 16 amino acids. CDR3 region: CASSQDPAGATDTQYF. For the CDR3, the DNA is TGTGCCAGCAGCCAAGATCCAGCGGGCGCCACAGATACGCAGTATTTT.

The V call is TRBV6-5, the J call TRBJ1-5, with D hard to call. CDR1 MNHEY and CDR2 SVGAGI come from the germline V gene. The ends were cut back, 4 bases at V and 4 bases at J, with 8 bases in the middle. This CDR3 spans 13 amino acids. The CDR3 loop is CASSFGENQPQHF. CDR3 DNA: TGTGCCAGCAGTTTTGGAGAGAATCAGCCCCAGCATTTT.

The chain joins TRBV5-1 to TRBJ2-2; 9 bases line up with TRBD1. CDR3 size: 18 residues. V was clipped by 4 bases and J by 0 bases; unmatched bases: 10. Germline V gives CDR1 SGHRS, CDR2 YFSETQ. CDR3: CASSRDREKKANTGELFF. In DNA, the CDR3 is TGCGCCAGCAGCCGGGACAGGGAGAAAAAAGCGAACACCGGGGAGCTGTTTTTT.

This clone was observed many times. This chain connects TRBV29-1 to TRBJ2-2; TRBD1 matches 8 bases. This CDR3 is built from 17 residues. V lost 0 bases, J lost 3 bases, and 9 bases stayed unmatched. Germline CDR1 and CDR2: SQVTM and ANQGSEA. CDR3 sequence (DNA): TGCAGCGTTGAAGATCCCCTTGACAGGGGAGACACCGGGGAGCTGTTTTTT. Its translation is CSVEDPLDRGDTGELFF.